Listed below are T cell receptor beta chains from one sample, sequenced in a study of T cells in Graves' hyperthyroidism and ophthalmopathy. Each CDR3 protein is one row after TCRdb ran MiXCR on the multiplex PCR reads. The sample contains about 540,000 distinct CDR3 sequences, about 45% of which appear only once. Sequenced: peripheral blood or thyroid tissue (not recorded which). These receptor sequences come from a woman in her late teens or twenties with Graves' hyperthyroidism. The CDR3 runs from the conserved cysteine through the conserved F or W. The D gene is left open where the match is weak.

d_call v_call cdr3_aa
TRBD1 TRBV15 CATSRDLLAGGTNEQYF
. TRBV24-1 CATGLYNEQFF
. TRBV20-1 CSARDRASGTYTF
. TRBV2 CASSVVFGGSGYGYTF
TRBD2 TRBV24-1 CATSDPRLAGPSYNEQFF
. TRBV2 CASSGTVRIKQYF
TRBD1 TRBV10-3 CAISEGQGYYGYTF
. TRBV4-1 CASSPVAGAHDEQFF
. TRBV7-2 CASSLRFGMDGYTF
. TRBV15 CATSRPNYGYTF